This T cell receptor (beta chain) was observed in a study of identical twins. Findings of the study overall: Cord blood beta clonotypes present at high abundance carried fewer insertions; no such pattern appeared in memory repertoires. Out-of-frame sharing of TCR alpha in monozygotic twins was underestimated by models.

Every one of the donors was a healthy Caucasian. The germline V gene has CDR1 MDHEN and CDR2 SYDVKM. The CDR3 length is 12 residues. The V end lost 5 bases, the J end lost 2 bases, and 7 bases lay between the germline ends. cDNA carried unique molecular identifiers, and a universal primer site was added by template switching. TCRdb passed the 5' RACE reads through MiXCR, listing each CDR3 protein once. The table shows roughly 710,000 distinct CDR3 sequences, with over 5% occurring only once. The sample holds many counts of this clonotype. Antigen: not known. Sequences were obtained from naive T cells sorted from blood. The TCR comes from a man younger than 35 in good health. This chain links TRBV28 with TRBJ2-7; D unclear. CDR3 amino acids: CASSGTTYEQYF. The CDR3 nucleotides are TGTGCCAGCAGTGGAACGACCTACGAGCAGTACTTC.